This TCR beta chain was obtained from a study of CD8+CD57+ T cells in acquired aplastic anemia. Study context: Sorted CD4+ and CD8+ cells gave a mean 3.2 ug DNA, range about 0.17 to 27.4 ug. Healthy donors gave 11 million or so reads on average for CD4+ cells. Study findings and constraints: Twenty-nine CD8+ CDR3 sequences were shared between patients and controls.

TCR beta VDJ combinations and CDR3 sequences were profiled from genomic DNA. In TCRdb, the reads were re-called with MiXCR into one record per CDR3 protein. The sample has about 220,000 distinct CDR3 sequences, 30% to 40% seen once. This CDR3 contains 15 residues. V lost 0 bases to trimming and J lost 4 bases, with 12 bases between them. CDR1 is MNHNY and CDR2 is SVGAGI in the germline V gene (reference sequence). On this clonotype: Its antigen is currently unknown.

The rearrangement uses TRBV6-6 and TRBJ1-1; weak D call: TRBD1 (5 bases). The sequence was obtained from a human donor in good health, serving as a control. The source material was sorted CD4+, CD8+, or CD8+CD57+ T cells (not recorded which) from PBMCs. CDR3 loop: CASSYSISGFTEAFF. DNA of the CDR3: TGTGCCAGCAGTTACTCGATCTCAGGGTTCACTGAAGCTTTCTTT.